The present T cell receptor beta chain was sequenced within a study of blood T cell repertoires in COVID-19. Clones were sequenced by immunoSEQ multiplex PCR, and TCRdb holds only the in-frame ones, with some missing. The table includes 100,000 to 120,000 clones, 75% to 90% detected once. V lost 0 bases, J lost 4 bases, and 6 bases stayed unmatched. The CDR3 loop spans 16 amino acids. CDR1 and CDR2 from the germline V gene are KGHSH and LQKENI. Enrolment of Seattle patients took place during active infection, and they were followed longitudinally. Sequenced sample: peripheral blood. This chain uses TRBV18 with TRBJ1-3, with 7 bases aligning to TRBD1. This sequence originates from a woman in her sixties or seventies with COVID-19, enrolled during active disease. CDR3 amino acids: CASSPPTQGEGNTIYF. CDR3 DNA sequence: TGTGCCAGCTCACCACCGACTCAGGGGGAAGGAAACACCATATATTTT.